What follows is one T cell receptor (beta chain) and its context. The antigen remains unidentified. The sample comes from a study of response to subunit inactivated influenza vaccine. Study outcomes and limitations: Authors suggested that a seasonal influenza vaccination recruits few new T cells each time.

In TCRdb, the RT-PCR reads were re-called with MiXCR into one record per CDR3 protein. The sample holds about 480,000 distinct CDR3 sequences; less than 30% are singletons and the top ten take under 2.5%. Trimming removed 1 base from V and 1 base from J, with 8 bases in between. The CDR3 consists of 15 residues. Germline values: CDR1 MDHEN, CDR2 SYDVKM. The sequence derives from a man aged 50-59 years who received an inactivated influenza vaccine. The gene calls are TRBV28 and TRBJ2-1; no clear D gene. The starting material was CD4+ T cells sorted from PBMCs, obtained 5 to 6 days after vaccination. The DNA for the CDR3 is TGTGCCAGCAGTTTATTTGGGCAATCCTACAATGAGCAGTTCTTC. Residues: CASSLFGQSYNEQFF.